The entry below gives a single TCR beta chain sequence along with its context. This sample stems from a study of OX40 agonist ivuxolimab in advanced cancers. Study as a whole: Of the patients, three showed partial responses, one with hepatocellular carcinoma and two with cutaneous melanoma.

Clones were read by immunoSEQ multiplex PCR, and TCRdb kept only the in-frame ones, dropping some. The sample has about 93,000 clones; roughly 92% are singletons. This CDR3 spans 14 amino acids. In germline, CDR1 is SNHLY, CDR2 FYNNEI. V was pared by 6 bases and J by 1 base, with 2 bases of the junction left unmatched. This material consisted of CD4+ or CD8+ T cells sorted from blood, taken in a trial of the OX40 agonist ivuxolimab. This clonotype was obtained from an adult with an advanced solid tumor such as melanoma, head and neck, liver or kidney cancer. V is TRBV2 and J is TRBJ2-1; TRBD2 matches 8 bases. CDR3: CASSSSGSYNEQFF. The CDR3 DNA sequence: TGTGCCAGCAGCTCTAGCGGGTCCTACAATGAGCAGTTCTTC.